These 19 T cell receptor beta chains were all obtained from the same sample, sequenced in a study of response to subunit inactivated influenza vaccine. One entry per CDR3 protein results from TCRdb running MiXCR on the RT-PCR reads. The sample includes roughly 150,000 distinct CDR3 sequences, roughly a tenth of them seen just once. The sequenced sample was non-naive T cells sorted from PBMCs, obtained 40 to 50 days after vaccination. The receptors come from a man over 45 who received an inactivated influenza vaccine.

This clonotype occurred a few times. CDR3 protein: CASSPETGLYYEQYF. Here the CDR3 DNA reads TGTGCCAGCAGCCCAGAGACAGGTCTATACTACGAGCAGTACTTC. This sequence joins TRBV11-1 and TRBJ2-7; the D gene is possibly TRBD1 (6 bases). CDR1 and CDR2 (germline): SGHAT, FQDESV (reference sequence). The CDR3 length is 15 residues. V was clipped by 5 bases and J by 3 bases, with 17 bases between them.

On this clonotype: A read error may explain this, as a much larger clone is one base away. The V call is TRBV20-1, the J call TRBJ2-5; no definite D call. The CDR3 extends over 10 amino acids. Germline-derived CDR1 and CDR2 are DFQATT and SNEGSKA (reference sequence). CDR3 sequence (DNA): TGCATTGCAGAGAAAGAGACCCAGTACTTC. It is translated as CIAEKETQYF.

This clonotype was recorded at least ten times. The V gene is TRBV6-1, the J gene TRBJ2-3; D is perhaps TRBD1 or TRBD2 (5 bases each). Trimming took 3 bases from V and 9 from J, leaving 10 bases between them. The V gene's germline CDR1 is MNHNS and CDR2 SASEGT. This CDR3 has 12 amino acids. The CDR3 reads CASSERGRTQYF. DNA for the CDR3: TGTGCCAGCAGTGAGAGGGGAAGGACGCAGTATTTT.

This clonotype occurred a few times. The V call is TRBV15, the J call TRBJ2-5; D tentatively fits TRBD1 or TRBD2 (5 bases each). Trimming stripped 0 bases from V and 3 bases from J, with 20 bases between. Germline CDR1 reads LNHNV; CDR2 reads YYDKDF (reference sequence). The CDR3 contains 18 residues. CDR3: CATSRENLLNWGKETQYF. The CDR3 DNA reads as TGTGCCACCAGCAGAGAGAACCTGTTAAACTGGGGGAAAGAGACCCAGTACTTC.

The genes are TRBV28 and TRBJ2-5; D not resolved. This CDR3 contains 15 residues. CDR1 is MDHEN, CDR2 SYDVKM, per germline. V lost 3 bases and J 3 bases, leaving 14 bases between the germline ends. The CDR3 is CASSFGKRLEETQYF. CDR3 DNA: TGTGCCAGCAGTTTTGGAAAGAGACTTGAAGAGACCCAGTACTTC.

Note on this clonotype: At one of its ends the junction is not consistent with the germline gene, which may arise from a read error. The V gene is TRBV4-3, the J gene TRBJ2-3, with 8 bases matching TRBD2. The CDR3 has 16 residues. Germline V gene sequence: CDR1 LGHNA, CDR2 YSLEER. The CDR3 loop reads CASTQDIAGLADTQYF. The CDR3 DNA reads TGCGCCAGCACCCAAGATATAGCGGGACTGGCAGATACGCAGTATTTT.

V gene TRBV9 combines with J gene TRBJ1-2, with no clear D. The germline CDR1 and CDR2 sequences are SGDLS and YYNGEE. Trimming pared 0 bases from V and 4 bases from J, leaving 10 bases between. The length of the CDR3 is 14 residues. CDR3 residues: CASSVESGTYGYTF. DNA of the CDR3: TGTGCCAGCAGCGTAGAATCGGGAACCTATGGCTACACCTTC.

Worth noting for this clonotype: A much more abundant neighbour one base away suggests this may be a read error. The CDR3 here is CAISPYSGANVLTF. The CDR3 bases are TGTGCCATCAGTCCCTACTCTGGGGCCAACGTCCTGACTTTC. The chain employs TRBV10-3 and TRBJ2-6; D remains ambiguous. The CDR3 consists of 14 residues. CDR1 is ENHRY, CDR2 SYGVKD, per germline. V was pared by 5 bases and J by 0 bases, with 5 bases between.

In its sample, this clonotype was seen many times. The CDR3 nucleotides are TGCGCCAGCAGCTTGGAGCAGGCCTCCCGTGGAAACACCATATATTTT. As protein: CASSLEQASRGNTIYF. The genes are TRBV5-1 and TRBJ1-3; D unresolved. V was shortened by 0 bases and J by 3 bases, with 13 bases between the two germline ends. Germline V gene sequence: CDR1 SGHRS, CDR2 YFSETQ. The CDR3 runs 16 residues.

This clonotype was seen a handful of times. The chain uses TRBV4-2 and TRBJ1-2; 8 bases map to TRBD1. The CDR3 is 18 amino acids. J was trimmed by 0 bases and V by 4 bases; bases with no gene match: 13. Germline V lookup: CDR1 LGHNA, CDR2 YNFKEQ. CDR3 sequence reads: CASSPLGTGQLTNYGYTF. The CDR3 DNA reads TGTGCCAGCAGCCCCCTTGGGACAGGTCAACTAACTAACTATGGCTACACCTTC.

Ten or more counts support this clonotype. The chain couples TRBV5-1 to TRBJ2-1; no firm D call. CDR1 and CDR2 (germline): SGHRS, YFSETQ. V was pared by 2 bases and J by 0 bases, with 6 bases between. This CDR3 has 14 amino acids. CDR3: CASSFLSSYNEQFF. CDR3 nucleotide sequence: TGCGCCAGCAGCTTCCTGAGCTCCTACAATGAGCAGTTCTTC.

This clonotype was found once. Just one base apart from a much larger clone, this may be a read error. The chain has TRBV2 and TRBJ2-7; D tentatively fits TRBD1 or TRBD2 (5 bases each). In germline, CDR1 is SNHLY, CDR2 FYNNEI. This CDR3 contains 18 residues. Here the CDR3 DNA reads TGTGCCCGCAGGGCTTCCTGGGGGTCCGGGCTTCGACCCTACGAGCAGTACTTC. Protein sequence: CARRASWGSGLRPYEQYF.

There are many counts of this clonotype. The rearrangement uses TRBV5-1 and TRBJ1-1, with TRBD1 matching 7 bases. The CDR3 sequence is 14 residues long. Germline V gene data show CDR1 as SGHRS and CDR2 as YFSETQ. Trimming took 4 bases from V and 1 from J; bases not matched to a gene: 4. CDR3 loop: CASSGGQWNTEAFF. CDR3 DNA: TGCGCCAGCAGCGGGGGACAGTGGAACACTGAAGCTTTCTTT.

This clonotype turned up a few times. CDR3 region: CAISEGRGLANTGELFF. In nucleotides, the CDR3 is TGTGCCATCAGTGAGGGAAGAGGACTCGCGAACACCGGGGAGCTGTTTTTT. This rearrangement joins TRBV10-3 to TRBJ2-2; a possible D gene is TRBD2 (5 bases). Germline V gene lookup returns CDR1 ENHRY and CDR2 SYGVKD. The V and J ends lost 2 bases and 0 bases respectively, with 13 bases between them. This CDR3 region has 17 residues.

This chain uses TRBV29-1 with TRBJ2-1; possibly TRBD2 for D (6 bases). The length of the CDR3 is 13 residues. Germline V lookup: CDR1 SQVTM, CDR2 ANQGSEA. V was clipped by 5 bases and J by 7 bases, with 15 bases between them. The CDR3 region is CSVLGGVKNEQFF. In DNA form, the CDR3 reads TGCAGCGTTCTTGGAGGGGTCAAGAATGAGCAGTTCTTC.

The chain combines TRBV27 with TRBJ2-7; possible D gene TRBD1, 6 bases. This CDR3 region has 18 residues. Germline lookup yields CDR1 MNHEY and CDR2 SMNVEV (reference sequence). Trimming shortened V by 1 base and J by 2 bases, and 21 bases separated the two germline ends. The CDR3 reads CASSLLVQGETGTYEQYF. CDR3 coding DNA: TGTGCCAGCAGTTTATTAGTACAGGGCGAGACGGGAACCTACGAGCAGTACTTC.

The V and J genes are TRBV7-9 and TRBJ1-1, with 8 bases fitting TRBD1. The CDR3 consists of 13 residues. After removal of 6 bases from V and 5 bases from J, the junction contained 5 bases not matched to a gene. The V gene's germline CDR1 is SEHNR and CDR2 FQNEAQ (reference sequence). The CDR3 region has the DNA TGTGCCAGCAGTTACAGGGGGGAGACTGAAGCTTTCTTT. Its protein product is CASSYRGETEAFF. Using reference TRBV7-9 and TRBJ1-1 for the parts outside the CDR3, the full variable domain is DTGVSQNPRHKITKRGQNVTFRCDPISEHNRLYWYRQTLGQGPEFLTYFQNEAQLEKSRLLSDRFSAERPKGSFSTLEIQRTEQGDSAMYLCASSYRGETEAFFGQGTRLTVV.

This CDR3 is CASSYDARGTQYF. The CDR3, as DNA: TGTGCCAGCAGTTACGACGCAAGGGGGACCCAGTACTTC. The V call is TRBV6-2 or TRBV6-3, the J call TRBJ2-5; tentatively, D is TRBD1 (5 bases). The CDR3 contains 13 residues. Germline V gene data show CDR1 as MNHEY and CDR2 as SVGEGT. Trimming stripped 2 bases from V and 7 bases from J, with 11 bases between.

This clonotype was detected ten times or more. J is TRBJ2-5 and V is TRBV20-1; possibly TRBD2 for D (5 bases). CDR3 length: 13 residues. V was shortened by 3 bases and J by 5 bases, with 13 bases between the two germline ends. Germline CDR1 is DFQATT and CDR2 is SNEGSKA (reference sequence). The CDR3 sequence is CSASLASGETQYF. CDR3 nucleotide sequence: TGCAGTGCTAGCTTAGCTTCGGGGGAGACCCAGTACTTC.